The 17 T cell receptor beta chains given below trace back to one sample, sequenced in a study of CD8 T cells in Susac syndrome. RNA was extracted with the RNeasy kit, and a quantity of roughly 0.45 to 1 ug was reverse transcribed using random hexamers. TCRdb reprocessed the immunoSEQ multiplex PCR reads via MiXCR and lists one record per CDR3 protein. The sample holds approximately 74,000 distinct CDR3 sequences, roughly 91% seen once. Specimen: CD4+ T cells from PBMCs. Receptors were obtained from a human donor with Susac syndrome.

V gene TRBV19 combines with J gene TRBJ2-7; D is undetermined. There are 11 residues in the CDR3. V dropped 4 bases and J dropped 3 bases, with 4 bases sitting between them. The germline V gene encodes CDR1 LNHDA and CDR2 SQIVND (reference sequence). CDR3 region: CASSNVYEQYF. The CDR3 DNA reads as TGTGCCAGTAGTAACGTCTACGAGCAGTACTTC. Full variable domain (remainder filled in from reference TRBV19 and TRBJ2-7): DGGITQSPKYLFRKEGQNVTLSCEQNLNHDAMYWYRQDPGQGLRLIYYSQIVNDFQKGDIAEGYSVSREKKESFPLTVTSAQKNPTAFYLCASSNVYEQYFGPGTRLTVT.

The J gene is TRBJ2-5, the V gene TRBV24-1; TRBD1 matches 9 bases. With 3 bases clipped from V and 0 bases from J, the junction kept 4 bases outside the gene matches. CDR1 and CDR2 from the germline V gene are KGHDR and SFDVKD. The CDR3 is made up of 16 amino acids. In DNA, the CDR3 is TGTGCCACCAGTGATCCCGGGACAGGGAACCAAGAGACCCAGTACTTC. Its translation: CATSDPGTGNQETQYF.

The chain couples TRBV5-1 to TRBJ1-2; D is possibly TRBD1 (5 bases). The CDR3 spans 16 residues. Germline CDR1 is SGHRS and CDR2 is YFSETQ. V gave up 4 bases and J gave up 0 bases, with 16 bases separating them. The CDR3 here is CASSPGDVSTNYGYTF. The CDR3 DNA reads as TGCGCCAGCAGCCCTGGGGACGTTTCTACTAACTATGGCTACACCTTC.

The sample holds one count of this clonotype. CDR3 in amino acids: CAAASQERSTDTQYF. The CDR3 coding sequence is TGTGCCGCAGCGAGCCAGGAGCGGAGCACAGATACGCAGTATTTT. V and J are TRBV10-3 and TRBJ2-3; D is possibly TRBD2 (5 bases). Trimming took 11 bases from V and 0 from J, leaving 18 bases between them. Germline assignment: CDR1 ENHRY and CDR2 SYGVKD. This CDR3 is built from 15 residues.

This clonotype was observed a single time. The CDR3 DNA sequence: TGCAGCGTTGAGGGGTCGGGAGAACCCTACGAGCAGTACTTC. Its translation is CSVEGSGEPYEQYF. This chain uses TRBV29-1 with TRBJ2-7; possibly TRBD2 for D (6 bases). CDR1 and CDR2 (germline): SQVTM, ANQGSEA. The CDR3 is 14 amino acids. Trimming took 3 bases from V and 2 from J, leaving 14 bases between them.

This chain links TRBV15 with TRBJ2-7; 7 nucleotides line up with TRBD2. This CDR3 comprises 16 residues. Per germline, CDR1 LNHNV and CDR2 YYDKDF (reference sequence). V gave up 1 base and J gave up 3 bases; unmatched junction bases: 9. The CDR3 bases are TGTGCCACCAGCAGAGTTTTGGCGGGAGCCGACTACGAGCAGTACTTC. Translation gives CATSRVLAGADYEQYF.

The genes are TRBV9 and TRBJ2-1, with D perhaps matching TRBD1 (5 bases). Germline-derived CDR1 and CDR2 are SGDLS and YYNGEE. The CDR3 runs to 14 residues. Between the trimmed V and J ends, which lost 3 bases and 1 base, there was a span of 8 bases. CDR3 nucleotide sequence: TGTGCCAGCAGCGCCCGGACATCCTACAATGAGCAGTTCTTC. It specifies CASSARTSYNEQFF.

A single count supports this clonotype. The chain uses TRBV5-6 and TRBJ2-7, with 14 bases fitting TRBD2. The CDR3 sequence is 18 residues long. J was trimmed by 5 bases and V by 4 bases; bases with no gene match: 14. Looked up from germline, CDR1 is SGHDT and CDR2 is YYEEEE. CDR3 in amino acids: CASSIFGLAGGSRNEQYF. In DNA form, the CDR3 reads TGTGCCAGCAGCATTTTCGGACTAGCGGGAGGATCTCGGAACGAGCAGTACTTC.

This CDR3 is CASSLWAGLGTSGTDTQYF. CDR3 in DNA: TGTGCCAGCAGCTTGTGGGCAGGGTTGGGGACCAGCGGCACAGATACGCAGTATTTT. The gene calls are TRBV5-6 and TRBJ2-3, with D perhaps given as TRBD1 or TRBD2 (5 bases each). Per germline, CDR1 SGHDT and CDR2 YYEEEE. V was pared by 1 base and J by 1 base, with 22 bases between. This CDR3 spans 19 amino acids.

This chain connects TRBV7-8 to TRBJ1-2, with a weak D call TRBD1 (6 bases). CDR1 is SGHVS, CDR2 FQNEAQ, per germline. The CDR3 has 17 residues. Trimming removed 1 base from V and 7 bases from J, with 22 bases in between. CDR3 in amino acids: CASSLVGGLVIAGGYTF. As DNA, the CDR3 is TGTGCCAGCAGCTTAGTCGGGGGGCTGGTAATTGCGGGTGGCTACACCTTC.

The rearrangement joins TRBV2 to TRBJ2-3; 8 bases agree with TRBD2. The J segment lost 0 bases and the V segment lost 7 bases, leaving 3 bases of the junction unmatched. Germline CDR1 is SNHLY and CDR2 is FYNNEI. The CDR3 sequence is 14 residues long. CDR3 amino acids: CASNGRASTDTQYF. CDR3 DNA sequence: TGTGCCAGCAACGGGAGGGCTAGCACAGATACGCAGTATTTT.

The chain is built from TRBV7-7 and TRBJ2-5, with D tentatively TRBD2 (5 bases). Trimming left V 2 bases short and J 2 bases short, with 9 bases between. This CDR3 contains 14 residues. Germline V gene data show CDR1 as SSHAT and CDR2 as FNYEAQ (reference sequence). CDR3: CASSLISGQETQYF. CDR3 nucleotide sequence: TGTGCCAGCAGCTTAATCAGCGGACAAGAGACCCAGTACTTC.

The rearrangement joins TRBV5-1 to TRBJ2-5, with 9 bases identical to TRBD2. Germline-derived CDR1 and CDR2 are SGHRS and YFSETQ. V dropped 2 bases and J dropped 4; count of bases not matched to a gene: 6. This CDR3 contains 15 residues. CDR3 sequence: CASSFPPSGTETQYF. CDR3 coding DNA: TGCGCCAGCAGCTTCCCCCCTAGCGGGACAGAGACCCAGTACTTC.

The chain uses TRBV20-1 and TRBJ2-3, with 8 bases fitting TRBD2. The CDR3 length is 15 residues. The germline V gene encodes CDR1 DFQATT and CDR2 SNEGSKA (reference sequence). V trimming: 6 bases; J trimming: 2 bases; junction bases outside the gene matches: 10. The CDR3 reads CSATLSGVNTDTQYF. The CDR3 DNA is TGCAGTGCAACCCTTAGCGGGGTCAACACAGATACGCAGTATTTT.

Details on this clonotype: A junction boundary mismatches the germline segment, possibly from a read error. The chain carries TRBV30 and TRBJ2-5, with D perhaps TRBD1 (6 bases). Germline V CDR1 and CDR2: GTSNPN, SVGIG (reference sequence). The CDR3 loop spans 15 amino acids. The CDR3 region has the DNA TGTGCCTGGGGTGTTTTGGGGGCGCTAAGGGAGACCCAGTACTTC. Translating gives CAWGVLGALRETQYF.

This rearrangement joins TRBV2 to TRBJ2-1; a possible D gene is TRBD2 (5 bases). The CDR3 runs to 13 residues. In germline, CDR1 is SNHLY, CDR2 FYNNEI. V was cut by 4 bases and J by 7 bases, with 11 bases left in between. The CDR3 nucleotides read TGTGCCAGCAGTGGACTCCCGGGGAATGAGCAGTTCTTC. Its translation is CASSGLPGNEQFF.

The chain carries TRBV7-9 and TRBJ2-4; D is possibly TRBD1 or TRBD2 (6 bases each). This CDR3 is built from 13 residues. The germline V and J ends were trimmed by 3 bases and 7 bases, with 10 bases remaining between them. The germline V gene has CDR1 SEHNR and CDR2 FQNEAQ (reference sequence). The CDR3 here is CASSLVGGNIQYF. The CDR3, as DNA: TGTGCCAGCAGCTTGGTAGGGGGGAACATTCAGTACTTC. The whole variable domain, remainder taken from reference TRBV7-9 and TRBJ2-4, is DTGVSQNPRHKITKRGQNVTFRCDPISEHNRLYWYRQTLGQGPEFLTYFQNEAQLEKSRLLSDRFSAERPKGSFSTLEIQRTEQGDSAMYLCASSLVGGNIQYFGAGTRLSVL.